Listed below are T cell receptor beta chains from one sample, sequenced in a study of blood T cell repertoires in COVID-19. Libraries were prepared by immunoSEQ multiplex PCR; TCRdb keeps only in-frame clonotypes and omits some of them. Of approximately 200,000 clones listed, around 86% are singletons. The sample was PBMCs or T cells enriched from blood (not recorded which). These TCRs come from a man in his thirties or forties in a cohort exposed to, infected with or recovered from COVID-19 (not recorded which). Each CDR3 is given with its conserved first and last residue. Each record gives: V gene, clone size, D gene, J gene, CDR3 protein, CDR3 DNA. D genes are given only for firm matches. Clone size appears in some rows only: once, few, many, or a class for an expanded clone.

V gene: TRBV27; clone size: -; D gene: -; J gene: TRBJ1-5; CDR3 protein: CASSLKGHSYSNQPQHF; CDR3 DNA: TGTGCCAGCAGTTTGAAGGGACACTCGTATAGCAATCAGCCCCAGCATTTT
V gene: TRBV6-1; clone size: once; D gene: TRBD2; J gene: TRBJ2-3; CDR3 protein: CASSEGTTSGRSLDTQYF; CDR3 DNA: TGTGCCAGCAGTGAAGGCACTACTAGCGGGAGGTCGTTAGATACGCAGTATTTT
V gene: TRBV6-2/TRBV6-3; clone size: -; D gene: -; J gene: TRBJ2-1; CDR3 protein: CASSLRGRRSGEQFF; CDR3 DNA: TGTGCCAGCAGTCTCAGGGGCAGAAGAAGCGGTGAGCAGTTCTTC
V gene: TRBV6-5; clone size: -; D gene: -; J gene: TRBJ2-2; CDR3 protein: CASSLIAGGTGELFF; CDR3 DNA: TGTGCCAGCAGCCTGATAGCCGGTGGCACCGGGGAGCTGTTTTTT
V gene: TRBV29-1; clone size: -; D gene: -; J gene: TRBJ1-1; CDR3 protein: CSVESGHNTEAFF; CDR3 DNA: TGCAGCGTTGAATCAGGGCATAACACTGAAGCTTTCTTT
V gene: TRBV2; clone size: -; D gene: -; J gene: TRBJ2-1; CDR3 protein: CASRETVAWGTSYNEQFF; CDR3 DNA: TGTGCCAGCAGAGAGACAGTAGCTTGGGGAACGTCCTACAATGAGCAGTTCTTC
V gene: TRBV28; clone size: -; D gene: -; J gene: TRBJ1-1; CDR3 protein: CASSPGGGEAFF; CDR3 DNA: TGTGCCAGCAGTCCGGGAGGGGGTGAAGCTTTCTTT
V gene: TRBV27; clone size: -; D gene: -; J gene: TRBJ2-2; CDR3 protein: CASSLLRNALNTGELFF; CDR3 DNA: TGTGCCAGCAGTTTATTGAGGAACGCTTTGAACACCGGGGAGCTGTTTTTT
V gene: TRBV24-1; clone size: -; D gene: TRBD2; J gene: TRBJ2-1; CDR3 protein: CATTANLGEAGEGNEQFF; CDR3 DNA: TGTGCCACCACTGCGAACCTCGGGGAAGCGGGAGAGGGGAATGAGCAGTTCTTC
V gene: TRBV27; clone size: -; D gene: TRBD1; J gene: TRBJ1-2; CDR3 protein: CASRRPGTGLLNYGYTF; CDR3 DNA: TGTGCCAGCAGGCGCCCCGGGACAGGGCTACTTAACTATGGCTACACCTTC